Listed below are T cell receptor beta chains from one sample, sequenced in a study of cytotoxic CD8 clonotypes in ibrutinib-treated CLL. Clones were read by immunoSEQ multiplex PCR, and TCRdb kept only the in-frame ones, dropping some. The table records about 140,000 clones, 80% of them present only once. The sequences come from PBMCs, collected after 36 months of ibrutinib treatment. The source is a human donor with chronic lymphocytic leukemia. CDR3s include the opening cysteine and the closing phenylalanine or tryptophan. The D gene is left open where the match is weak. Clone sizes are given selectively: once, few, many, or a class where the clone is expanded.

d_call clone_size j_call v_call cdr3_aa cdr3_nt
NA NA TRBJ1-4 TRBV30 CAWRFREKLFF TGTGCCTGGAGATTCCGTGAAAAACTGTTTTTT
NA NA TRBJ2-3 TRBV6-6 CASSYSGTQYF TGTGCCAGCAGTTACTCTGGAACGCAGTATTTT
TRBD1 NA TRBJ1-1 TRBV10-3 CAIRGADRANTEAFF TGTGCCATCAGGGGGGCGGACAGGGCGAACACTGAAGCTTTCTTT
TRBD2 NA TRBJ2-1 TRBV2 CASSEAGTSGIEQFF TGTGCCAGCAGTGAAGCTGGGACTAGCGGTATTGAGCAGTTCTTC
TRBD1 NA TRBJ2-1 TRBV5-1 CASTGQANNEQFF TGCGCCAGCACGGGACAGGCCAACAATGAGCAGTTCTTC
NA NA TRBJ1-5 TRBV19 CASSMWSAINQPQHF TGTGCCAGTAGTATGTGGTCGGCCATAAATCAGCCCCAGCATTTT
NA once TRBJ1-6 TRBV27 CASSSEASRRNSPLHF TGTGCCAGCAGTTCCGAGGCTTCCCGGAGGAATTCACCCCTCCACTTT
TRBD1 NA TRBJ1-4 TRBV6-6 CASKNRDRVEKLFF TGTGCCAGCAAAAACCGGGACAGGGTTGAAAAACTGTTTTTT
NA NA TRBJ1-5 TRBV6-4 CASSDSYSNQPQHF TGTGCCAGCAGTGACTCCTATAGCAATCAGCCCCAGCATTTT
TRBD2 NA TRBJ2-2 TRBV5-6 CASSLLAGVVGELFF TGTGCCAGCAGCCTTCTAGCGGGGGTGGTCGGGGAGCTGTTTTTT
TRBD1 NA TRBJ1-3 TRBV4-2 CASSQRQGTGNTIYF TGTGCCAGCAGCCAACGACAGGGCACTGGAAACACCATATATTTT
TRBD1 once TRBJ2-3 TRBV7-9 CASSLVGQRTDTQYF TGTGCCAGCAGCTTAGTGGGACAGCGCACAGATACGCAGTATTTT
NA NA TRBJ1-3 TRBV11-2 CASSLAWDSGNTIYF TGTGCCAGCAGCTTAGCGTGGGACTCTGGAAACACCATATATTTT
NA once TRBJ2-4 TRBV29-1 CSVVSAAKNIQYF TGCAGCGTTGTTAGTGCGGCCAAAAACATTCAGTACTTC
TRBD1 NA TRBJ2-3 TRBV6-4 CASRGQGVDTQYF TGTGCCAGCAGAGGACAGGGGGTCGATACGCAGTATTTT
TRBD1 NA TRBJ2-2 TRBV4-1 CASSQEGVGQGNTGELFF TGCGCCAGCAGCCAAGAAGGTGTGGGACAGGGGAACACCGGGGAGCTGTTTTTT
NA NA TRBJ2-1 TRBV30 CALKGYNEQFF TGTGCCTTAAAGGGGTACAATGAGCAGTTCTTC
TRBD1 NA TRBJ1-5 TRBV7-9 CASSPIPPDRGQPQHF TGTGCCAGCAGCCCAATCCCGCCGGACAGGGGACAGCCCCAGCATTTT
TRBD1 NA TRBJ1-6 TRBV2 CASSGQGSSYNSPLHF TGTGCCAGCAGTGGACAGGGGAGCTCCTATAATTCACCCCTCCACTTT
TRBD1 NA TRBJ2-7 TRBV6-6 CASSQGWTGTYEQYF TGTGCCAGCAGTCAAGGCTGGACAGGGACCTACGAGCAGTACTTC
NA NA TRBJ2-2 TRBV7-9 CASSLGMGDTSTGELFF TGTGCCAGCAGCTTAGGGATGGGGGACACTAGCACCGGGGAGCTGTTTTTT
TRBD1 NA TRBJ1-5 TRBV6-1 CASSDYLQGAQPQHF TGTGCCAGCAGTGACTATTTACAGGGGGCCCAGCCCCAGCATTTT
NA NA TRBJ2-3 TRBV10-3 CAISEPSTTSDTQYF TGTGCCATCAGTGAGCCCTCAACTACCTCAGATACGCAGTATTTT